The 19 T cell receptor beta chains below were found in one sample sequenced in a study of graft-versus-host responses after intestinal transplantation. The table came from immunoSEQ multiplex PCR; TCRdb's copy has only in-frame clones and leaves some out. The table shows tens of thousands of clones, with 82% occurring only once. For these TCRs, the target antigens are not known. The source material was unstimulated CD4+ T cells sorted from spleen or lymph node cells, sampled before intestinal transplant. Receptors were obtained from a human donor who received an intestinal transplant.

The rearrangement uses TRBV30 and TRBJ1-3; D might be TRBD1 (5 bases). V was pared by 3 bases and J by 4 bases, with 13 bases between. From germline, CDR1 is GTSNPN and CDR2 SVGIG (reference sequence). The CDR3 covers 14 residues. The DNA of the CDR3 is TGTGCCTGGAGCCCCGGAGGGGCCGGAAACACCATATATTTT. As protein: CAWSPGGAGNTIYF.

The J gene is TRBJ2-7, the V gene TRBV9, with TRBD1 matching 9 bases. This CDR3 has 16 residues. Unmatched junction bases numbered 11, after V lost 3 bases and J lost 4 bases. CDR1 is SGDLS, CDR2 YYNGEE, per germline. As DNA, the CDR3 is TGTGCCAGCAGCGCGGCCGGGACAGGGAGCGGGTACGAGCAGTACTTC. This sequence encodes CASSAAGTGSGYEQYF.

The chain combines TRBV5-1 with TRBJ2-7; TRBD2 aligns across 12 bases. With V trimmed by 0 bases and J by 5 bases, 9 bases remained unmatched. CDR1 is SGHRS and CDR2 is YFSETQ in the germline V gene. This CDR3 comprises 17 residues. CDR3 nucleotide sequence: TGCGCCAGCAGCTTGGCGGGGGATAGACTAGCGGGAGACGAGCAGTACTTC. It translates to CASSLAGDRLAGDEQYF.

CDR3 nucleotide sequence: TGTGCCAGCAGGTCTAGCAGGGGAACGGGCGTGGTTGAAAAACTGTTTTTT. It yields the protein CASRSSRGTGVVEKLFF. J is TRBJ1-4 and V is TRBV25-1, with TRBD1 as a possible D gene (6 bases). Germline-derived CDR1 and CDR2 are MGHDK and SYGVNS. CDR3 length: 17 amino acids. V lost 6 bases to trimming and J lost 7 bases, with 24 bases between them.

The chain employs TRBV28 and TRBJ2-7; 10 nucleotides match TRBD1. The germline V gene has CDR1 MDHEN and CDR2 SYDVKM. The J segment lost 6 bases and the V segment lost 5 bases, leaving 10 bases of the junction unmatched. The CDR3 is 15 amino acids. CDR3 sequence reads: CASSRPTGTGAEQYF. The CDR3 nucleotides read TGTGCCAGCAGTCGACCCACCGGGACAGGGGCCGAGCAGTACTTC.

A few counts support this clone. The chain's CDR3 is CASSLKAGGSYEQYF. The CDR3 DNA reads as TGCGCCAGCAGCTTGAAGGCAGGGGGCTCCTACGAGCAGTACTTC. This chain uses TRBV5-1 with TRBJ2-7; 7 bases agree with TRBD1. The CDR3 runs 15 residues. CDR1 and CDR2 (germline): SGHRS, YFSETQ. Losses at the gene ends were 1 base for V and 0 bases for J; bases not matched to a gene: 4.

The chain employs TRBV27 and TRBJ2-7, with 13 bases fitting TRBD2. Trimming removed 5 bases from V and 2 bases from J; junction bases left unmatched: 0. Germline CDR1 reads MNHEY; CDR2 reads SMNVEV (reference sequence). The CDR3 sequence is 14 residues long. CDR3 region: CASSGLAGAYEQYF. DNA for the CDR3: TGTGCCAGCAGTGGACTAGCGGGAGCCTACGAGCAGTACTTC.

The chain is built from TRBV9 and TRBJ1-3; no clear D. Germline loops: CDR1 SGDLS, CDR2 YYNGEE. The V and J ends lost 0 bases and 9 bases respectively, with 10 bases between them. The length of the CDR3 is 13 residues. DNA for the CDR3: TGTGCCAGCAGCGTAGCAGCTGGAGGCACCATATATTTT. Translating gives CASSVAAGGTIYF.

CDR3 bases: TGTGCCAGCTCTTCGGGACCCCCCTACGAGCAGTACTTC. It translates to CASSSGPPYEQYF. The chain combines TRBV7-2 with TRBJ2-7; the D gene could be TRBD1 or TRBD2 (5 bases each). The CDR3 sequence is 13 residues long. Germline CDR1 reads SGHTA; CDR2 reads FQGNSA. Trimming removed 8 bases from V and 2 bases from J, with 13 bases in between.

The chain has TRBV7-3 and TRBJ1-6; no reliable D call. The V and J ends lost 0 bases and 3 bases respectively, with 9 bases between them. CDR1 is SGHTA and CDR2 is FQGTGA in the germline V gene. The length of the CDR3 is 16 residues. The CDR3 coding sequence is TGTGCCAGCAGCTTAACAGGGCTGATCTATAATTCACCCCTCCACTTT. Protein sequence: CASSLTGLIYNSPLHF.

This clone was seen a single time. The V call is TRBV14, the J call TRBJ2-1; 9 positions agree with TRBD1. CDR1 SGHDN and CDR2 FVKESK come from the germline V gene. This CDR3 region has 16 residues. The V segment lost 4 bases and the J segment 7 bases; nucleotides outside the gene matches: 11. The CDR3 region has the DNA TGTGCCAGCAGCCGAGGCTCCGGACAGGGGCAAAATGAGCAGTTCTTC. The encoded protein is CASSRGSGQGQNEQFF.

The chain links TRBV11-3 to TRBJ2-3, with D possibly TRBD2 on 5 matching bases. The CDR3 is 15 amino acids. Trimming took 1 base from V and 4 from J, leaving 12 bases between them. The germline CDR1 and CDR2 sequences are SGHNT and YENEEA. CDR3 loop: CASSLGAGNADTQYF. The CDR3 DNA follows: TGTGCCAGCAGCTTAGGCGCGGGTAACGCAGATACGCAGTATTTT.

J is TRBJ1-2 and V is TRBV27; tentative D call: TRBD1 (5 bases). Per germline, CDR1 MNHEY and CDR2 SMNVEV (reference sequence). The CDR3 sequence is 15 residues long. V lost 3 bases, J lost 5 bases, and 16 bases lay in between. CDR3 DNA sequence: TGTGCCAGCAGTTTCTCCTCCAGGGCCCAATATGGCTACACCTTC. This encodes CASSFSSRAQYGYTF.

The gene calls are TRBV6-5 and TRBJ2-3; 14 nucleotides line up with TRBD2. V shed 4 bases, J shed 5 bases, and the junction held 5 bases outside the gene matches. The CDR3 totals 16 residues. Germline V CDR1 and CDR2: MNHEY, SVGAGI. CDR3 protein: CASSLWTSGRLDTQYF. In nucleotides, the CDR3 is TGTGCCAGCAGTTTATGGACTAGCGGGAGGCTAGATACGCAGTATTTT.

The chain couples TRBV20-1 to TRBJ2-5; D uncertain. The germline V and J ends were trimmed by 7 bases and 9 bases, with 15 bases remaining between them. The CDR3 runs to 11 residues. Per germline, CDR1 DFQATT and CDR2 SNEGSKA (reference sequence). The DNA for the CDR3 is TGCAGTGGGAACCTCGTATCGGCCCAGTACTTC. Translated: CSGNLVSAQYF.

This chain uses TRBV19 with TRBJ2-3; 7 bases are shared with TRBD1. From germline, CDR1 is LNHDA and CDR2 SQIVND (reference sequence). CDR3 length: 14 residues. V dropped 10 bases and J dropped 5; count of bases not matched to a gene: 12. The chain's CDR3 is CANSKWQGEDTQYF. CDR3 nucleotide sequence: TGTGCCAACTCCAAATGGCAGGGGGAAGATACGCAGTATTTT.

This clone came up a few times. The rearrangement joins TRBV7-6 to TRBJ2-5, with D tentatively TRBD1 (6 bases). Germline CDR1 reads SGHVS; CDR2 reads FNYEAQ. The CDR3 is 14 residues long. Trimming removed 2 bases from V and 5 bases from J, with 12 bases in between. The CDR3 sequence: CASSLSGQGETQYF. The CDR3 DNA follows: TGTGCCAGCAGCTTATCAGGGCAGGGGGAGACCCAGTACTTC. Supplemented by reference TRBV7-6 and TRBJ2-5, the full variable domain reads GAGVSQSPRYKVTKRGQDVALRCDPISGHVSLYWYRQALGQGPEFLTYFNYEAQQDKSGLPNDRFSAERPEGSISTLTIQRTEQRDSAMYRCASSLSGQGETQYFGPGTRLLVL.

The chain carries TRBV7-3 and TRBJ2-7; 7 bases line up with TRBD1. The CDR3 has 16 amino acids. The J segment lost 3 bases and the V segment lost 5 bases, leaving 13 bases of the junction unmatched. Germline assignment: CDR1 SGHTA and CDR2 FQGTGA. This CDR3 is CASSPTGQAPFYEQYF. The CDR3 DNA reads as TGTGCCAGCAGCCCGACTGGACAGGCCCCATTCTACGAGCAGTACTTC. Variable domain in full (rest from reference TRBV7-3 and TRBJ2-7): GAGVSQTPSNKVTEKGKYVELRCDPISGHTALYWYRQSLGQGPEFLIYFQGTGAADDSGLPNDRFFAVRPEGSVSTLKIQRTERGDSAVYLCASSPTGQAPFYEQYFGPGTRLTVT.

V usage is TRBV15 and J usage is TRBJ1-1; D is uncertain. Trimming removed 0 bases from V and 4 bases from J, with 9 bases in between. This CDR3 is 14 amino acids long. Per the germline V gene, CDR1 is LNHNV and CDR2 is YYDKDF (reference sequence). The CDR3 reads CATSRDHSGTEAFF. CDR3 coding DNA: TGTGCCACCAGCAGAGATCATAGCGGCACTGAAGCTTTCTTT.